The clone carrying this T cell receptor beta chain has at least ten counts. What it binds is not known. Investigators amplified TCR beta CDR3 regions from RNA transcripts. Second-round multiplex PCR came after first-round RT-PCR with HTBI primers. TCRdb reanalysed the multiplex PCR reads using MiXCR and keeps one entry per CDR3 protein. The data show 200,000 to 250,000 distinct CDR3 sequences, 20% to 25% seen once. The data derive from a study of Graves' ophthalmopathy and Graves' hyperthyroidism. Whole-study findings and limits: Blood also harbored most expanded thyroid clonotypes above 0.001 frequency. Classification of ophthalmopathy versus stable hyperthyroidism by a 13-signature model yielded around 88% sensitivity and 75% to 84% specificity.

The CDR3 is made up of 16 amino acids. CDR1 is DFQATT, CDR2 SNEGSKA, per germline (reference sequence). The germline V and J ends were trimmed by 3 bases and 4 bases, with 21 bases remaining between them. The chain couples TRBV20-1 to TRBJ2-5; the D gene could be TRBD1 or TRBD2 (7 bases each). Sequenced material: peripheral blood. This receptor was taken from a woman between 45 and 65 years old with Graves' ophthalmopathy. The CDR3 DNA reads TGCAGTGCTAGCCCCGCGGCAGGGGGGGTAGGAGAGACCCAGTACTTC. It codes for CSASPAAGGVGETQYF.